A single sample gave rise to the 13 T cell receptor beta chains below, sequenced in a study of Ad26.COV2.S vaccination and SARS-CoV-2 variants. The repertoire was sequenced with immunoSEQ multiplex PCR; TCRdb's copy has only in-frame clones and lacks some. The data contain roughly 420,000 clones, roughly 87% of them seen just once; the ten biggest clones take up around 2.6%. Indicated treatment: about 20 received Ad26.COV2.S at low or high dose, single or two shots; 5 received placebo; per-sample allocation not given. Each sample was drawn 63 days after the first injection (of vaccine or placebo). Material: peripheral blood, obtained in a trial of Ad26.COV2.S vaccine versus placebo. The receptors were sampled from a person aged 18-60 years who received the Ad26.COV2.S COVID-19 vaccine or a placebo.

The rearrangement links TRBV6-5 to TRBJ2-5; D possibly uses TRBD1 or TRBD2 (6 bases each). Germline assignment: CDR1 MNHEY and CDR2 SVGAGI. V was clipped by 1 base and J by 5 bases, with 14 bases between them. This CDR3 comprises 15 residues. The CDR3 DNA sequence: TGTGCCAGCAGTTACTTTGGGGGGCCCGGGGAGACCCAGTACTTC. It translates to CASSYFGGPGETQYF.

The chain recombines TRBV7-8 with TRBJ2-2, with D possibly matching TRBD1 (6 bases). Deletions cut 2 bases from V and 6 bases from J, with 16 bases between. The germline gives CDR1 SGHVS, CDR2 FQNEAQ. The length of the CDR3 is 16 residues. CDR3 sequence reads: CASSLFFGGPPGELFF. The CDR3 DNA reads TGTGCCAGCAGCTTATTTTTTGGGGGCCCCCCCGGGGAGCTGTTTTTT.

This clone was detected once. The V and J genes are TRBV13 and TRBJ1-4; 7 bases fit TRBD1. The CDR3 runs to 15 residues. Looked up from germline, CDR1 is PRHDT and CDR2 is FYEKMQ (reference sequence). V shed 5 bases, J shed 10 bases, and the junction held 13 bases outside the gene matches. The DNA of the CDR3 is TGTGCCAGCAGCCCGAGGGGGCACCTCGAAGGAAAACTGTTTTTT. This sequence encodes CASSPRGHLEGKLFF.

The chain combines TRBV18 with TRBJ2-3; TRBD2 agrees at 7 bases. The germline CDR1 and CDR2 sequences are KGHSH and LQKENI. J gave up 2 bases and V 2 bases, and 7 bases lay outside the gene matches. The CDR3 is made up of 16 amino acids. CDR3 nucleotides: TGTGCCAGCTCACCATCCCCTAGCGGCTACACAGATACGCAGTATTTT. Its translation: CASSPSPSGYTDTQYF.

The genes are TRBV11-2 and TRBJ2-7; possibly TRBD1 for D (5 bases). This CDR3 is built from 14 residues. V was trimmed by 1 base and J by 2 bases, leaving 9 bases between them. Germline CDR1 SGHAT, CDR2 FQNNGV. The CDR3 bases are TGTGCCAGCAGCTTAGTGGGGCCCACCTACGAGCAGTACTTC. It is translated as CASSLVGPTYEQYF.

The chain couples TRBV5-6 to TRBJ1-1; D not resolved. Trimming removed 2 bases at V and 1 base at J, with 6 bases between. The germline V gene has CDR1 SGHDT and CDR2 YYEEEE. This CDR3 contains 13 residues. The CDR3 spells CASSFYKNTEAFF. The CDR3 region has the DNA TGTGCCAGCAGCTTTTACAAGAACACTGAAGCTTTCTTT.

This chain joins TRBV7-6 and TRBJ1-4, with 7 bases fitting TRBD1. This CDR3 has 16 residues. Unmatched junction bases numbered 6, after V lost 2 bases and J lost 3 bases. Germline lookup yields CDR1 SGHVS and CDR2 FNYEAQ. The CDR3 nucleotides are TGTGCCAGCAGCTTACAACAGGGGCCGGCTAATGAAAAACTGTTTTTT. It yields the protein CASSLQQGPANEKLFF.

This chain joins TRBV6-5 and TRBJ1-6; 8 bases are shared with TRBD1. After removal of 2 bases from V and 7 bases from J, the junction contained 1 base not matched to a gene. The CDR3 is made up of 14 amino acids. In germline, CDR1 is MNHEY, CDR2 SVGAGI. The CDR3 sequence is CASSYGQGNSPLHF. The DNA for the CDR3 is TGTGCCAGCAGTTACGGACAGGGCAATTCACCCCTCCACTTT.

This chain links TRBV9 with TRBJ1-2; tentative D call: TRBD1 (6 bases). Trimming shortened V by 2 bases and J by 4 bases, and 12 bases separated the two germline ends. The germline V gene has CDR1 SGDLS and CDR2 YYNGEE. The CDR3 covers 14 residues. The CDR3 sequence is CASSVREGGYGYTF. The CDR3 DNA reads as TGTGCCAGCAGCGTTCGAGAGGGGGGCTATGGCTACACCTTC.

The DNA for the CDR3 is TGTGCCAGCAGCCCGCCCGGAGGGGGGACAGATACGCAGTATTTT. It codes for CASSPPGGGTDTQYF. V is TRBV7-7 and J is TRBJ2-3; D assignment may be TRBD1 or TRBD2 (6 bases each). Germline loops: CDR1 SSHAT, CDR2 FNYEAQ (reference sequence). V shed 5 bases and J shed 3 bases, with 15 bases lying between them. The CDR3 runs 15 residues.

V usage is TRBV5-1 and J usage is TRBJ2-2; TRBD1 matches 8 bases. CDR1 and CDR2 (germline): SGHRS, YFSETQ. The length of the CDR3 is 15 residues. With V trimmed by 4 bases and J by 5 bases, 7 bases remained unmatched. CDR3 loop: CASSNQGAGTGELFF. Written as DNA, the CDR3 is TGCGCCAGCAGCAATCAGGGGGCCGGGACCGGGGAGCTGTTTTTT.

The chain recombines TRBV2 with TRBJ2-7; 11 bases fit TRBD1. The J segment lost 1 base and the V segment lost 8 bases, leaving 4 bases of the junction unmatched. Germline loops: CDR1 SNHLY, CDR2 FYNNEI. The CDR3 is 14 residues long. This CDR3 reads CASSWDRGSYEQYV. The CDR3 bases are TGTGCCAGCTCCTGGGACAGGGGGTCCTACGAGCAGTACGTC.

The genes are TRBV4-3 and TRBJ1-6; TRBD1 agrees at 10 bases. The ends lost 0 bases at V and 5 bases at J; junction bases unmatched: 1. From germline, CDR1 is LGHNA and CDR2 YSLEER. CDR3 size: 16 residues. CDR3 sequence: CASSQDGQGDNSPLHF. The CDR3, as DNA: TGCGCCAGCAGCCAAGATGGACAGGGGGATAATTCACCCCTCCACTTT.